These 29 T cell receptor beta chains share one sample of origin, sequenced in a study of blood T cell repertoires in COVID-19. Sequenced by immunoSEQ multiplex PCR; TCRdb stores in-frame clones only, minus some. The sample contains under 250,000 clones, just under 90% of which appear only once. What was sequenced was PBMCs or T cells enriched from blood (not recorded which). These receptors were collected from a woman younger than 45 with acute COVID-19.

This chain links TRBV7-9 with TRBJ1-1, with TRBD1 identical over 9 bases. CDR3 length: 15 amino acids. V lost 3 bases and J lost 5; bases outside the gene matches: 7. The V gene's germline CDR1 is SEHNR and CDR2 FQNEAQ (reference sequence). Here the CDR3 reads CASSFLGQGETEAFF. The DNA of the CDR3 is TGTGCCAGCAGCTTCTTGGGACAGGGTGAGACTGAAGCTTTCTTT.

The J gene is TRBJ2-3, the V gene TRBV6-5, with D perhaps matching TRBD2 (6 bases). In germline, CDR1 is MNHEY, CDR2 SVGAGI. Trimming took 7 bases from V and 2 from J, leaving 13 bases between them. CDR3 length equals 14 residues. This CDR3 is CASTFGRDTDTQYF. CDR3 sequence (DNA): TGTGCCAGCACCTTCGGGAGAGACACAGATACGCAGTATTTT.

This chain joins TRBV4-3 and TRBJ1-5; the match to TRBD1 covers 8 bases. In germline, CDR1 is LGHNA, CDR2 YSLEER. This CDR3 has 14 residues. The J segment lost 9 bases and the V segment lost 0 bases, leaving 4 bases of the junction unmatched. CDR3 residues: CASSQDWTGTPQHF. Written as DNA, the CDR3 is TGCGCCAGCAGCCAAGATTGGACAGGGACGCCCCAGCATTTT.

This clone showed up just once. The chain has TRBV27 and TRBJ1-5, with D possibly matching TRBD1 (5 bases). CDR1 MNHEY and CDR2 SMNVEV come from the germline V gene (reference sequence). Trimming removed 2 bases from V and 0 bases from J, with 8 bases in between. The CDR3 runs 15 residues. The CDR3 DNA reads TGTGCCAGCAGTTTAAAGGGGTATAGCAATCAGCCCCAGCATTTT. It translates to CASSLKGYSNQPQHF.

J is TRBJ2-5 and V is TRBV10-3; no clear D gene. V was cut by 0 bases and J by 5 bases, with 7 bases left in between. This CDR3 has 13 amino acids. CDR1 and CDR2 (germline): ENHRY, SYGVKD. CDR3 sequence reads: CAISESRLETQYF. DNA of the CDR3: TGTGCCATCAGTGAGTCGAGGCTGGAGACCCAGTACTTC.

This chain connects TRBV2 to TRBJ1-5; TRBD1 matches at 9 bases. V was pared by 4 bases and J by 3 bases, with 1 base of the junction left unmatched. CDR1 SNHLY and CDR2 FYNNEI come from the germline V gene. CDR3 length: 14 residues. The CDR3 DNA reads TGTGCCAGCAGTGGGGACAGGGTCAATCAGCCCCAGCATTTT. It encodes CASSGDRVNQPQHF.

This chain joins TRBV5-1 and TRBJ1-4; weak D call: TRBD1 (6 bases). Trimming cost V 3 bases and J 8 bases, with 17 bases left between them. The CDR3 has 15 residues. Germline values: CDR1 SGHRS, CDR2 YFSETQ. CDR3 sequence reads: CASSYPPGAEEKLFF. The CDR3 DNA follows: TGCGCCAGCAGCTACCCTCCAGGGGCGGAAGAAAAACTGTTTTTT.

This clone was counted only a few times. The chain combines TRBV6-2 or TRBV6-3 with TRBJ2-7, with 8 bases aligning to TRBD1. V trimming: 2 bases; J trimming: 0 bases; junction bases outside the gene matches: 6. The CDR3 spans 16 residues. CDR1 is MNHEY, CDR2 SVGEGT, per germline. This CDR3 is CASSYTQGAASYEQYF. CDR3 nucleotides: TGTGCCAGCAGTTACACCCAGGGGGCTGCCTCCTACGAGCAGTACTTC.

Details on this clone: One end of the junction does not line up with germline, which may come from a read error. V usage is TRBV7-9 and J usage is TRBJ1-2; tentative D call: TRBD1 (6 bases). The CDR3 consists of 11 residues. CDR1 is SEHNR and CDR2 is FQNEAQ in the germline V gene (reference sequence). DNA of the CDR3: TGTGCCAGCAGCTCCGGACAGCCGTGGGTGTTC. It codes for CASSSGQPWVF.

This clone has a handful of counts. The rearrangement uses TRBV10-1 and TRBJ2-2; 11 bases align to TRBD2. Trimming cost V 5 bases and J 6 bases; bases outside gene matches: 2. CDR1 and CDR2 from the germline V gene are WNHNN and SYGVQD (reference sequence). CDR3 size: 14 residues. Here the CDR3 DNA reads TGCGCCAGCAGTCAGACTAGCGGGGCCGGGGAGCTGTTTTTT. Residues: CASSQTSGAGELFF.

V gene TRBV2 combines with J gene TRBJ2-3; the match to TRBD2 covers 8 bases. Losses at the gene ends were 6 bases for V and 5 bases for J; bases not matched to a gene: 4. This CDR3 has 13 residues. CDR1 is SNHLY and CDR2 is FYNNEI in the germline V gene. CDR3 sequence reads: CASSGGAVDTQYF. CDR3 sequence (DNA): TGTGCCAGCAGCGGGGGGGCCGTAGATACGCAGTATTTT.

In this sample, this clone turned up once. This chain uses TRBV7-8 with TRBJ2-7; tentatively, D is TRBD1 (6 bases). V lost 0 bases to trimming and J lost 2 bases, with 11 bases between them. The CDR3 totals 15 residues. Germline V gene lookup returns CDR1 SGHVS and CDR2 FQNEAQ. CDR3 nucleotide sequence: TGTGCCAGCAGCTTAGCCCGGACAGACACCTACGAGCAGTACTTC. Amino acids: CASSLARTDTYEQYF.

The rearrangement joins TRBV7-2 to TRBJ2-5, with 8 nucleotides matching TRBD2. Trimming cost V 3 bases and J 2 bases; bases outside gene matches: 2. Germline CDR1 SGHTA, CDR2 FQGNSA. The CDR3 is 14 amino acids. Here the CDR3 DNA reads TGTGCCAGCAGCTTTCAGCGGGGGCAAGAGACCCAGTACTTC. Protein: CASSFQRGQETQYF. Based on the CDR3 plus reference TRBV7-2 and TRBJ2-5, the full variable domain is GAGVSQSPSNKVTEKGKDVELRCDPISGHTALYWYRQSLGQGLEFLIYFQGNSAPDKSGLPSDRFSAERTGGSVSTLTIQRTQQEDSAVYLCASSFQRGQETQYFGPGTRLLVL.

This chain connects TRBV4-3 to TRBJ2-7; D remains unclear. This CDR3 has 13 residues. In germline, CDR1 is LGHNA, CDR2 YSLEER. V was cut by 1 base and J by 2 bases, with 6 bases left in between. CDR3 DNA sequence: TGCGCCAGCAGCCAAGGGAGAGCCTACGAGCAGTACTTC. Amino acids: CASSQGRAYEQYF.

The CDR3: CASSPGKANTEAFF. DNA of the CDR3: TGTGCCAGCAGTCCAGGGAAGGCTAACACTGAAGCTTTCTTT. J is TRBJ1-1 and V is TRBV28, with a tentative D call TRBD1 (5 bases). The germline V gene has CDR1 MDHEN and CDR2 SYDVKM. Deletions cut 5 bases from V and 2 bases from J, with 12 bases between. The CDR3 contains 14 residues.

The V call is TRBV19, the J call TRBJ2-3; D gene unclear. Trimming pared 6 bases from V and 0 bases from J, leaving 19 bases between. Germline V gives CDR1 LNHDA, CDR2 SQIVND (reference sequence). The CDR3 covers 17 residues. The CDR3 DNA follows: TGTGCCAGTAGCAAACCAGGATCCACAGAGAGCACAGATACGCAGTATTTT. Translation: CASSKPGSTESTDTQYF. The variable domain in full, with the rest retrieved from reference TRBV19 and TRBJ2-3, is DGGITQSPKYLFRKEGQNVTLSCEQNLNHDAMYWYRQDPGQGLRLIYYSQIVNDFQKGDIAEGYSVSREKKESFPLTVTSAQKNPTAFYLCASSKPGSTESTDTQYFGPGTRLTVL.

This sequence joins TRBV10-3 and TRBJ2-7; 7 bases are shared with TRBD1. CDR3 length equals 13 residues. Germline V CDR1 and CDR2: ENHRY, SYGVKD. With 10 bases clipped from V and 1 base from J, the junction kept 7 bases outside the gene matches. CDR3 sequence reads: CASMPTGSYEQYF. CDR3 nucleotides: TGTGCCAGCATGCCGACAGGGTCCTACGAGCAGTACTTC.

The genes are TRBV2 and TRBJ2-2; 7 positions match TRBD1. The germline gives CDR1 SNHLY, CDR2 FYNNEI. The length of the CDR3 is 14 residues. After removal of 9 bases from V and 7 bases from J, the junction contained 11 bases not matched to a gene. The CDR3 is CASRGTQGIGELFF. CDR3 nucleotide sequence: TGTGCCAGTAGAGGCACACAGGGGATCGGGGAGCTGTTTTTT.

The chain is built from TRBV5-1 and TRBJ2-3; D is perhaps TRBD2 (6 bases). With 2 bases removed from V and 2 bases from J, the gap between germline ends came to 9 bases. This CDR3 has 14 amino acids. CDR1 SGHRS and CDR2 YFSETQ come from the germline V gene. Here the CDR3 DNA reads TGCGCCAGCAGCTTTTGGGACTTCACAGATACGCAGTATTTT. It is translated as CASSFWDFTDTQYF.

The rearrangement links TRBV30 to TRBJ1-1; 7 bases fit TRBD1. The CDR3 loop spans 14 amino acids. Germline lookup yields CDR1 GTSNPN and CDR2 SVGIG (reference sequence). The V segment lost 2 bases and the J segment 2 bases; nucleotides outside the gene matches: 5. This CDR3 reads CAWSLGQSNTEAFF. The CDR3 DNA reads as TGTGCCTGGAGTTTGGGACAGTCAAACACTGAAGCTTTCTTT. The whole variable domain, remainder taken from reference TRBV30 and TRBJ1-1, is SQTIHQWPATLVQPVGSPLSLECTVEGTSNPNLYWYRQAAGRGLQLLFYSVGIGQISSEVPQNLSASRPQDRQFILSSKKLLLSDSGFYLCAWSLGQSNTEAFFGQGTRLTVV.

This clone was detected once. This chain uses TRBV7-2 with TRBJ1-2; 12 bases map to TRBD1. The J segment lost 5 bases and the V segment lost 4 bases, leaving 8 bases of the junction unmatched. Per germline, CDR1 SGHTA and CDR2 FQGNSA. The CDR3 spans 16 residues. The CDR3 bases are TGTGCCAGCAGCTCTTCCGGGACAGGGGGCCGGTATGGCTACACCTTC. Protein product: CASSSSGTGGRYGYTF.

V is TRBV27 and J is TRBJ1-6; D is unresolved. The CDR3 totals 13 residues. The germline CDR1 and CDR2 sequences are MNHEY and SMNVEV (reference sequence). Trimming took off 7 bases at V and 14 bases at J, with 18 bases between the two ends. This chain's CDR3 is CASTDRARGTLHF. DNA for the CDR3: TGTGCCAGCACAGACCGTGCACGAGGAACCCTCCACTTT.

This clone appeared once. This rearrangement joins TRBV3-1 (or the pseudogene TRBV3-2) to TRBJ1-2, with D hard to call. Trimming took off 0 bases at V and 6 bases at J, with 11 bases between the two ends. CDR1 is LGHDT, CDR2 YNNKEL, per germline (reference sequence). The CDR3 is made up of 14 amino acids. The CDR3 nucleotides read TGTGCCAGCAGCCAAGATACAAGGAGCAATGGCTACACCTTC. It is translated as CASSQDTRSNGYTF.

The chain joins TRBV19 to TRBJ2-3, with 11 bases matching TRBD1. This CDR3 region has 15 residues. The ends lost 5 bases at V and 3 bases at J; junction bases unmatched: 4. Per germline, CDR1 LNHDA and CDR2 SQIVND (reference sequence). In DNA form, the CDR3 reads TGTGCCAGTAGTCAGGGACAGGGGGAGACAGATACGCAGTATTTT. This gives the protein CASSQGQGETDTQYF.

The chain employs TRBV19 and TRBJ1-5; 11 bases fit TRBD1. This CDR3 has 16 amino acids. Germline CDR1 reads LNHDA; CDR2 reads SQIVND (reference sequence). With 9 bases clipped from V and 1 base from J, the junction kept 8 bases outside the gene matches. DNA for the CDR3: TGTGCCAGAACCACCGGGGACAGGGGGAGCAATCAGCCCCAGCATTTT. This encodes CARTTGDRGSNQPQHF. The full variable domain, in which reference TRBV19 and TRBJ1-5 provide the parts outside the CDR3, is DGGITQSPKYLFRKEGQNVTLSCEQNLNHDAMYWYRQDPGQGLRLIYYSQIVNDFQKGDIAEGYSVSREKKESFPLTVTSAQKNPTAFYLCARTTGDRGSNQPQHFGDGTRLSIL.

The genes are TRBV28 and TRBJ2-1; D is uncertain. The CDR3 length is 15 residues. Germline CDR1 reads MDHEN; CDR2 reads SYDVKM. Between the trimmed V and J ends, which lost 7 bases and 4 bases, there was a span of 17 bases. CDR3 nucleotide sequence: TGTGCCAGCACCCCTCAGTTCGGCAGGTACAATGAGCAGTTCTTC. Translating gives CASTPQFGRYNEQFF.

This clone was seen only a few times. The chain has TRBV30 and TRBJ2-7; D gene unclear. Between the trimmed V and J ends, which lost 0 bases and 0 bases, there was a span of 6 bases. The CDR3 loop spans 13 amino acids. CDR1 is GTSNPN and CDR2 is SVGIG in the germline V gene (reference sequence). CDR3 bases: TGTGCCTGGAGTGTCAGTAACTCCTACGAGCAGTACTTC. It encodes CAWSVSNSYEQYF.

This clone was picked up one time. V gene TRBV6-5 combines with J gene TRBJ2-7; TRBD1 matches at 7 bases. The length of the CDR3 is 15 residues. Germline V gene data show CDR1 as MNHEY and CDR2 as SVGAGI. The junction had 12 bases not matched to a gene; V was cut back by 5 bases and J by 5 bases. Here the CDR3 DNA reads TGTGCCAGCAGTCAGCGGAACAGGGGACCGGACGAGCAGTACTTC. This gives the protein CASSQRNRGPDEQYF.

The chain has TRBV11-2 and TRBJ1-5; 10 nucleotides agree with TRBD1. The V gene's germline CDR1 is SGHAT and CDR2 FQNNGV. J lost 3 bases, V lost 5 bases, and 4 bases had no gene match. The CDR3 spans 15 residues. The CDR3 sequence: CASSTGQGYNQPQHF. DNA of the CDR3: TGTGCCAGCAGCACGGGACAGGGGTACAATCAGCCCCAGCATTTT.